These 28 T cell receptor beta chains were sequenced from one sample in a study of early T cells in non-severe SARS-CoV-2 infection. TCRdb recomputed calls from the 5' RACE reads with MiXCR, one row per CDR3 protein. The sample contains under 85,000 distinct CDR3 sequences, over 4% of which appear only once. This specimen consisted of whole blood, obtained at baseline. All receptors come from an adult who was a healthcare worker with PCR-confirmed SARS-CoV-2 infection or an uninfected control (not recorded which).

J is TRBJ2-7 and V is TRBV9; possible D gene TRBD1, 5 bases. The CDR3 runs 16 residues. Germline values: CDR1 SGDLS, CDR2 YYNGEE. The germline V and J ends were trimmed by 0 bases and 6 bases, with 19 bases remaining between them. In DNA form, the CDR3 reads TGTGCCAGCAGCGTAGCTAGGCAGGGTATAACAGGCGAGCAGTACTTC. Its protein product is CASSVARQGITGEQYF.

This clonotype was recorded many times. The rearrangement links TRBV27 to TRBJ2-3, with 7 bases that match TRBD2. CDR1 is MNHEY, CDR2 SMNVEV, per germline (reference sequence). Trimming at V came to 7 bases and at J to 1 base, leaving 5 bases not matched to a gene. CDR3 length equals 14 residues. CDR3 in DNA: TGTGCCAGCACACTGGCGGGGGGCACAGATACGCAGTATTTT. This sequence encodes CASTLAGGTDTQYF.

The chain recombines TRBV7-9 with TRBJ2-3; the match to TRBD2 covers 10 bases. Germline V gene data show CDR1 as SEHNR and CDR2 as FQNEAQ (reference sequence). The CDR3 consists of 16 residues. V was pared by 5 bases and J by 0 bases, with 5 bases of the junction left unmatched. CDR3 DNA: TGTGCCAGCAGCGAAATACTAGCGGGAAGCACAGATACGCAGTATTTT. It is translated as CASSEILAGSTDTQYF.

This clonotype was seen repeatedly, ten times or more. The rearrangement links TRBV27 to TRBJ1-2, with TRBD1 as a possible D gene (5 bases). The germline V and J ends were trimmed by 6 bases and 8 bases, with 13 bases remaining between them. The germline gives CDR1 MNHEY, CDR2 SMNVEV (reference sequence). The CDR3 is 12 amino acids. The CDR3 sequence is CASSQAGLGYTF. CDR3 in DNA: TGTGCCAGCAGCCAGGCGGGGCTGGGCTACACCTTC.

Ten or more counts support this clonotype. J is TRBJ2-3 and V is TRBV11-3; 8 nucleotides align to TRBD2. The CDR3 is made up of 17 amino acids. Germline values: CDR1 SGHNT, CDR2 YENEEA. V was pared by 5 bases and J by 0 bases, with 10 bases of the junction left unmatched. This chain's CDR3 is CASSGALSGTSTDTQYF. DNA of the CDR3: TGTGCCAGCAGCGGGGCGCTTAGCGGGACGAGCACAGATACGCAGTATTTT.

There are a few counts of this clonotype. V is TRBV29-1 and J is TRBJ2-1; the match to TRBD1 covers 9 bases. Germline CDR1 reads SQVTM; CDR2 reads ANQGSEA. The CDR3 has 12 amino acids. Trimming took 7 bases from V and 8 from J; bases not matched to a gene: 6. CDR3 region: CSAAQGAYEQFF. Here the CDR3 DNA reads TGCAGCGCGGCACAGGGGGCGTATGAGCAGTTCTTC.

In its sample, this clonotype was seen many times. The chain uses TRBV18 and TRBJ1-3; TRBD1 is a possible D gene (5 bases). This CDR3 contains 14 residues. The V end lost 6 bases, the J end lost 4 bases, and 13 bases lay between the germline ends. Germline lookup yields CDR1 KGHSH and CDR2 LQKENI. The DNA for the CDR3 is TGTGCCAGCTCCGTCGGGACCCAGGGAAACACCATATATTTT. It codes for CASSVGTQGNTIYF.

Ten or more counts support this clonotype. J is TRBJ2-1 and V is TRBV7-9; D is ambiguous. The CDR3 sequence is 13 residues long. Trimming took off 2 bases at V and 10 bases at J, with 12 bases between the two ends. Germline CDR1 and CDR2: SEHNR and FQNEAQ (reference sequence). The CDR3 DNA follows: TGTGCCAGCAGCTTATTTGGCCCCAAGGAGCAGTTCTTC. It translates to CASSLFGPKEQFF.

This chain uses TRBV10-3 with TRBJ1-2; D is perhaps TRBD1 (5 bases). V gave up 3 bases and J gave up 4 bases, with 12 bases separating them. The V gene's germline CDR1 is ENHRY and CDR2 SYGVKD. CDR3 length: 14 residues. CDR3 amino acids: CAISDTGGGYGYTF. CDR3 nucleotide sequence: TGTGCCATCAGTGACACAGGTGGTGGCTATGGCTACACCTTC.

This clonotype was counted many times. The genes are TRBV3-1 and TRBJ2-7; no firm D call. The germline V gene has CDR1 LGHDT and CDR2 YNNKEL (reference sequence). With 6 bases removed from V and 1 base from J, the gap between germline ends came to 16 bases. CDR3 length: 15 residues. The CDR3 reads CASSHTVGYSYEQYF. DNA for the CDR3: TGTGCCAGCAGTCATACAGTGGGCTATTCCTACGAGCAGTACTTC.

The table lists this clonotype with many counts. V gene TRBV5-6 combines with J gene TRBJ1-1, with D unresolved. The CDR3 runs 12 residues. CDR1 and CDR2 (germline): SGHDT, YYEEEE. Trimming removed 2 bases at V and 8 bases at J, with 10 bases between. CDR3 protein: CASSFSDGEAFF. Written as DNA, the CDR3 is TGTGCCAGCAGCTTCTCGGACGGAGAAGCTTTCTTT.

This clonotype was picked up a small number of times. The chain uses TRBV20-1 and TRBJ1-6, with 8 bases that match TRBD1. The CDR3 is 13 residues long. After removal of 1 base from V and 10 bases from J, the junction contained 3 bases not matched to a gene. Looked up from germline, CDR1 is DFQATT and CDR2 is SNEGSKA (reference sequence). The CDR3 DNA reads as TGCAGTGCTAGAGTGGACAGGGACTCACCCCTCCACTTT. Translating it yields CSARVDRDSPLHF.

This clonotype showed up many times. This chain uses TRBV2 with TRBJ1-1; 8 nucleotides agree with TRBD1. CDR1 and CDR2 from the germline V gene are SNHLY and FYNNEI. The CDR3 is 15 amino acids. The junction had 8 bases not matched to a gene; V was cut back by 7 bases and J by 1 base. As DNA, the CDR3 is TGTGCCAGCACCAGAACAGGGGGATCGAACACTGAAGCTTTCTTT. Translation gives CASTRTGGSNTEAFF.

V gene TRBV5-1 combines with J gene TRBJ1-3; tentative D call: TRBD1 (5 bases). The CDR3 length is 14 residues. The V and J ends lost 1 base and 4 bases respectively, with 9 bases between them. CDR1 and CDR2 (germline): SGHRS, YFSETQ. CDR3: CASSLPGSGNTIYF. CDR3 in DNA: TGCGCCAGCAGCTTGCCAGGGTCCGGAAACACCATATATTTT.

The chain joins TRBV2 to TRBJ2-5, with D hard to call. V shed 7 bases and J shed 5 bases, with 17 bases lying between them. The CDR3 length is 14 residues. Germline V gene sequence: CDR1 SNHLY, CDR2 FYNNEI. This chain's CDR3 is CASKGVGIRETQYF. In DNA form, the CDR3 reads TGTGCCAGCAAAGGCGTAGGAATTCGGGAGACCCAGTACTTC.

In its sample, this clonotype was seen many times. The genes are TRBV20-1 and TRBJ2-4, with D perhaps TRBD2 (6 bases). V was shortened by 1 base and J by 8 bases, with 12 bases between the two germline ends. This CDR3 has 13 residues. Germline CDR1 and CDR2: DFQATT and SNEGSKA (reference sequence). The CDR3 protein is CSARAGVGDIQYF. The CDR3 DNA reads TGCAGTGCTAGAGCGGGAGTGGGAGACATTCAGTACTTC.

This clonotype was detected a few times. The CDR3 reads CASSIVFGTGAQPQHF. The CDR3 bases are TGTGCCAGTAGTATAGTTTTTGGCACAGGGGCTCAGCCCCAGCATTTT. V gene TRBV19 combines with J gene TRBJ1-5; 7 positions agree with TRBD1. CDR3 length equals 16 residues. The V segment lost 1 base and the J segment 6 bases; nucleotides outside the gene matches: 9. Germline values: CDR1 LNHDA, CDR2 SQIVND (reference sequence).

This chain uses TRBV14 with TRBJ1-1; 8 bases fit TRBD1. Germline lookup yields CDR1 SGHDN and CDR2 FVKESK. The ends lost 4 bases at V and 5 bases at J; junction bases unmatched: 3. The CDR3 is 13 amino acids. The CDR3 sequence: CASSPRGRTEAFF. CDR3 DNA: TGTGCCAGCAGCCCCAGGGGGCGAACTGAAGCTTTCTTT.

This clonotype was seen repeatedly, ten times or more. The chain combines TRBV20-1 with TRBJ2-1, with 9 bases identical to TRBD2. Losses at the gene ends were 3 bases for V and 4 bases for J; bases not matched to a gene: 7. Per the germline V gene, CDR1 is DFQATT and CDR2 is SNEGSKA (reference sequence). The CDR3 is made up of 15 amino acids. CDR3 nucleotide sequence: TGCAGTGCTAGTATTGTGACTAGCGGTTACAATGAGCAGTTCTTC. Its protein product is CSASIVTSGYNEQFF.

There are a few counts of this clonotype. The CDR3 DNA reads TGCGCCAGCAGCCAAGATCCTGAGGACTACGAGCAGTACTTC. Residues: CASSQDPEDYEQYF. The rearrangement uses TRBV4-1 and TRBJ2-7; the D is unclear. Germline V gene data show CDR1 as MGHRA and CDR2 as YSYEKL. V was pared by 0 bases and J by 3 bases, with 9 bases between. The CDR3 extends over 14 amino acids.

CDR3 in amino acids: CSAPATSVNEQFF. In DNA form, the CDR3 reads TGCAGTGCCCCCGCGACTAGCGTCAATGAGCAGTTCTTC. The V call is TRBV20-1, the J call TRBJ2-1; TRBD2 matches 8 bases. Looked up from germline, CDR1 is DFQATT and CDR2 is SNEGSKA (reference sequence). This CDR3 comprises 13 residues. V shed 6 bases, J shed 6 bases, and the junction held 7 bases outside the gene matches.

This clonotype has a count of ten or more. CDR3 in DNA: TGCGCCAGCAGTGAGTCGATCGGCAGCAATCAGCCCCAGCATTTT. It specifies CASSESIGSNQPQHF. The V gene is TRBV10-1, the J gene TRBJ1-5; D remains unclear. The CDR3 extends over 15 amino acids. Per germline, CDR1 WNHNN and CDR2 SYGVQD (reference sequence). V was shortened by 0 bases and J by 1 base, with 7 bases between the two germline ends.

In this sample, this clonotype turned up many times. The genes are TRBV18 and TRBJ2-3; no definite D call. The CDR3 has 13 amino acids. Trimming left V 1 base short and J 2 bases short, with 4 bases between. Germline V CDR1 and CDR2: KGHSH, LQKENI. The CDR3 nucleotides are TGTGCCAGCTCACCACAGGACACAGATACGCAGTATTTT. This gives the protein CASSPQDTDTQYF. The variable domain in full, with the rest retrieved from reference TRBV18 and TRBJ2-3, is NAGVMQNPRHLVRRRGQEARLRCSPMKGHSHVYWYRQLPEEGLKFMVYLQKENIIDESGMPKERFSAEFPKEGPSILRIQQVVRGDSAAYFCASSPQDTDTQYFGPGTRLTVL.

Only a few counts were recorded for this clonotype. This chain uses TRBV6-6 with TRBJ1-1; TRBD1 matches 8 bases. Germline lookup yields CDR1 MNHNY and CDR2 SVGAGI (reference sequence). Losses at the gene ends were 5 bases for V and 3 bases for J; bases not matched to a gene: 8. CDR3 length equals 15 residues. CDR3 coding DNA: TGTGCCAGCAGTCGGACAGGGCGGAGGGACACTGAAGCTTTCTTT. Translating it yields CASSRTGRRDTEAFF.

This clonotype appeared many times. The chain carries TRBV11-2 and TRBJ2-1, with D tentatively TRBD1 (5 bases). The V end lost 4 bases, the J end lost 3 bases, and 10 bases lay between the germline ends. The CDR3 is made up of 14 amino acids. The germline gives CDR1 SGHAT, CDR2 FQNNGV. CDR3 DNA: TGTGCCAGCAGCTCCAGGGCAGACTACAATGAGCAGTTCTTC. It translates to CASSSRADYNEQFF. Drawing the rest from reference TRBV11-2 and TRBJ2-1, the complete variable domain is EAGVAQSPRYKIIEKRQSVAFWCNPISGHATLYWYQQILGQGPKLLIQFQNNGVVDDSQLPKDRFSAERLKGVDSTLKIQPAKLEDSAVYLCASSSRADYNEQFFGPGTRLTVL.

This clonotype was observed a handful of times. The DNA of the CDR3 is TGTGCCAGCAGAACCGGGACTAGCGGGAACACCGGGGAGCTGTTTTTT. Protein: CASRTGTSGNTGELFF. The genes are TRBV12-3 or TRBV12-4 and TRBJ2-2, with 11 bases matching TRBD2. The CDR3 contains 16 residues. Germline trimming cut 6 bases from V and 1 base from J; bases unmatched to any gene: 4.

This rearrangement joins TRBV18 to TRBJ1-1, with 11 bases that match TRBD1. With 5 bases clipped from V and 4 bases from J, the junction kept 9 bases outside the gene matches. CDR1 and CDR2 (germline): KGHSH, LQKENI. This CDR3 comprises 16 residues. The CDR3 DNA sequence: TGTGCCAGCTCATGGGACAGGGGGGCAGGGGGCACTGAAGCTTTCTTT. Its translation is CASSWDRGAGGTEAFF.

This clonotype was detected ten times or more. This CDR3 is CASIDTVRGDEQYF. CDR3 coding DNA: TGTGCCAGCATCGACACGGTCCGGGGTGACGAGCAGTACTTC. The chain recombines TRBV7-9 with TRBJ2-7, with D possibly TRBD2 on 5 matching bases. Between the trimmed V and J ends, which lost 7 bases and 5 bases, there was a span of 18 bases. Per germline, CDR1 SEHNR and CDR2 FQNEAQ (reference sequence). The CDR3 spans 14 residues.